The 27 T cell receptor beta chains below come from one sample, sequenced in a study of CD8+CD57+ T cells in acquired aplastic anemia. In patients chosen for sequencing, flow cytometry had shown CD8+CD57+ cell expansion. Using genomic DNA as the template, TCR beta VDJ and CDR3 profiling was carried out. TCRdb ran MiXCR on the reads and lists one entry per CDR3 protein. The sample contains 150,000 to 200,000 distinct CDR3 sequences, roughly 50% of which appear only once. Material: sorted CD4+, CD8+, or CD8+CD57+ T cells (not recorded which) from PBMCs. The receptors stem from a human donor with aplastic anemia.

This clonotype was found a few times. This chain uses TRBV15 with TRBJ1-1; TRBD1 matches 8 bases. The CDR3 is 12 amino acids. The trim removed 7 bases at V and 5 bases at J, leaving 3 bases unmatched. Per the germline V gene, CDR1 is LNHNV and CDR2 is YYDKDF (reference sequence). The CDR3 DNA reads TGTGCCACCACTCAGGGGGCTACTGAAGCTTTCTTT. Translation gives CATTQGATEAFF.

To note about this clonotype: A much larger clone is a single base away; this may be a read error. The CDR3 nucleotides are TGTGCCAGCCTCCGGGGCGCGGGGGGCGATGAAAAACTGTTTTTT. It specifies CASLRGAGGDEKLFF. The chain combines TRBV6-1 with TRBJ1-4, with D possibly matching TRBD1 (6 bases). Germline lookup yields CDR1 MNHNS and CDR2 SASEGT. Trimming cost V 8 bases and J 6 bases, with 19 bases left between them. The CDR3 length is 15 residues.

In this sample, this clonotype turned up many times. The rearrangement links TRBV2 to TRBJ1-1; D gene unclear. The CDR3 sequence is 11 residues long. The V gene lost 3 bases and the J gene lost 11 bases, with 10 bases spanning the gap. CDR1 is SNHLY and CDR2 is FYNNEI in the germline V gene. Written as DNA, the CDR3 is TGTGCCAGCAGTGAGGGAGGAAGGGCTTTCTTT. Translated, it gives CASSEGGRAFF.

This clonotype was recorded many times. The V and J genes are TRBV12-5 and TRBJ2-5; weak D call: TRBD2 (5 bases). V lost 6 bases and J lost 3, with 14 bases in between. CDR1 and CDR2 from the germline V gene are LGHNT and FRNRAP. This CDR3 is 14 amino acids long. Here the CDR3 reads CASGRAGWEETQYF. DNA of the CDR3: TGTGCTAGTGGCCGGGCGGGCTGGGAAGAGACCCAGTACTTC.

The gene calls are TRBV15 and TRBJ1-4; D is unclear. V lost 1 base to trimming and J lost 9 bases, with 9 bases between them. CDR1 is LNHNV and CDR2 is YYDKDF in the germline V gene (reference sequence). The CDR3 runs 13 residues. DNA of the CDR3: TGTGCCACCAGCAGAGGAGGGAGCCAAAAACTGTTTTTT. It codes for CATSRGGSQKLFF. The full variable domain, with the rest looked up from reference TRBV15 and TRBJ1-4, is DAMVIQNPRYQVTQFGKPVTLSCSQTLNHNVMYWYQQKSSQAPKLLFHYYDKDFNNEADTPDNFQSRRPNTSFCFLDIRSPGLGDTAMYLCATSRGGSQKLFFGSGTQLSVL.

This clonotype was observed at least ten times. This chain joins TRBV2 and TRBJ1-2; 8 nucleotides agree with TRBD1. The trim removed 6 bases at V and 8 bases at J, leaving 8 bases unmatched. The CDR3 contains 13 residues. Per germline, CDR1 SNHLY and CDR2 FYNNEI. Here the CDR3 reads CASRGRTGTGYTF. The CDR3 nucleotides are TGTGCCAGCAGGGGACGGACAGGGACAGGCTACACCTTC.

The chain links TRBV28 to TRBJ2-7, with TRBD2 identical over 7 bases. The CDR3 has 16 amino acids. With V trimmed by 3 bases and J by 2 bases, 10 bases remained unmatched. Germline CDR1 MDHEN, CDR2 SYDVKM. As DNA, the CDR3 is TGTGCCAGCAGTTTTGGCGGGAGCCCCTCCACCTACGAGCAGTACTTC. It encodes CASSFGGSPSTYEQYF.

There are a few counts of this clonotype. The CDR3: CAISGDRYNSPLHF. The CDR3 bases are TGTGCCATCAGTGGTGACAGGTATAATTCACCCCTCCACTTT. The genes are TRBV10-3 and TRBJ1-6; TRBD1 might be the D (6 bases). CDR1 is ENHRY and CDR2 is SYGVKD in the germline V gene. The CDR3 is 14 amino acids. With 4 bases removed from V and 4 bases from J, the gap between germline ends came to 8 bases.

The table lists this clonotype with a count of one. V usage is TRBV7-6 and J usage is TRBJ2-5, with TRBD2 matching over 14 bases. Germline CDR1 and CDR2: SGHVS and FNYEAQ. The CDR3 runs 16 residues. V gave up 3 bases and J gave up 2 bases; unmatched junction bases: 2. This CDR3 reads CASSFGLAGGQETQYF. The CDR3 bases are TGTGCCAGCAGCTTCGGACTAGCGGGGGGACAAGAGACCCAGTACTTC.

This sequence joins TRBV2 and TRBJ2-1; D remains ambiguous. The CDR3 consists of 11 residues. CDR1 is SNHLY and CDR2 is FYNNEI in the germline V gene. The ends were cut back, 6 bases at V and 8 bases at J, with 8 bases in the middle. The CDR3 coding sequence is TGTGCCAGCAGGTATCGTCATGAGCAGTTCTTC. Its translation: CASRYRHEQFF.

This clonotype was detected only a few times. This chain connects TRBV20-1 to TRBJ2-7, with TRBD1 identical over 7 bases. Germline assignment: CDR1 DFQATT and CDR2 SNEGSKA (reference sequence). The CDR3 spans 13 residues. CDR3: CACLDRHSYEQYF. The CDR3 region has the DNA TGCGCGTGCTTGGACAGGCACTCCTACGAGCAGTACTTC.

The chain's CDR3 is CASSLVVRGRARNEQYF. The CDR3 nucleotides read TGCGCCAGCAGCTTGGTAGTTAGAGGGAGGGCTCGTAACGAGCAGTACTTC. V is TRBV5-1 and J is TRBJ2-7; 7 positions agree with TRBD2. The trim removed 0 bases at V and 5 bases at J, leaving 14 bases unmatched. The CDR3 extends over 17 amino acids. CDR1 is SGHRS, CDR2 YFSETQ, per germline.

On this clonotype itself: Since a much larger clone is just one base distant, this may be a read error. V and J are TRBV5-1 and TRBJ1-4; perhaps TRBD1 as D (6 bases). Germline V gene lookup returns CDR1 SGHRS and CDR2 YFSETQ. This CDR3 is 14 amino acids long. CDR3 in amino acids: CASSQGQVGENLFF. For the CDR3, the DNA is TGCGCCAGCAGCCAGGGACAAGTGGGTGAAAACCTGTTTTTT. Looking up the rest from reference TRBV5-1 and TRBJ1-4 gives the full variable domain: KAGVTQTPRYLIKTRGQQVTLSCSPISGHRSVSWYQQTPGQGLQFLFEYFSETQRNKGNFPGRFSGRQFSNSRSEMNVSTLELGDSALYLCASSQGQVGENLFFGSGTQLSVL.

This chain connects TRBV5-1 to TRBJ1-4; 7 nucleotides match TRBD1. The CDR3 loop spans 15 amino acids. CDR1 and CDR2 from the germline V gene are SGHRS and YFSETQ. V dropped 4 bases and J dropped 3; count of bases not matched to a gene: 6. CDR3 region: CASSQQGGANEKLFF. The CDR3 DNA is TGCGCCAGCAGCCAGCAGGGGGGAGCTAATGAAAAACTGTTTTTT.

In regard to this clonotype: A much bigger clone sits one base away, suggesting this may be a read error. This chain joins TRBV3-1 and TRBJ1-2; 11 positions match TRBD1. This CDR3 comprises 16 residues. Germline loops: CDR1 LGHDT, CDR2 YNNKEL (reference sequence). CDR3 in amino acids: CTSSQMLGTGGLGYTF. DNA for the CDR3: TGTACCAGCAGCCAAATGCTTGGGACAGGGGGACTTGGCTACACCTTC.

This clonotype has just a few counts. The chain has TRBV7-9 and TRBJ2-5; no clear D gene. The CDR3 is 13 amino acids. Trimming removed 1 base at V and 4 bases at J, with 7 bases between. Germline loops: CDR1 SEHNR, CDR2 FQNEAQ (reference sequence). The CDR3 sequence is CASSLGARETQYF. CDR3 nucleotide sequence: TGTGCCAGCAGCTTAGGGGCCAGAGAGACCCAGTACTTC.

The table lists this clonotype with a count of one. The rearrangement links TRBV11-1 to TRBJ2-1, with D perhaps TRBD1 (6 bases). The ends were cut back, 4 bases at V and 5 bases at J, with 15 bases in the middle. CDR3 size: 15 residues. The germline V gene encodes CDR1 SGHAT and CDR2 FQDESV (reference sequence). In DNA, the CDR3 is TGTGCCAGCAGCTCCACAGGGCAGGGTAACAATGAGCAGTTCTTC. The encoded protein is CASSSTGQGNNEQFF.

This clonotype has at least ten counts. The rearrangement joins TRBV12-3 or TRBV12-4 to TRBJ2-7; tentatively, D is TRBD1 or TRBD2 (5 bases each). Trimming shortened V by 4 bases and J by 3 bases, and 16 bases separated the two germline ends. This CDR3 has 15 residues. DNA for the CDR3: TGTGCCAGCAGTTCTATAGGGACCGGTAACTACGAGCAGTACTTC. Translation gives CASSSIGTGNYEQYF.

The chain uses TRBV29-1 and TRBJ2-1; D not resolved. V shed 3 bases and J shed 0 bases, with 18 bases lying between them. The CDR3 spans 17 residues. CDR1 is SQVTM and CDR2 is ANQGSEA in the germline V gene. The CDR3 is CSVDPLGYFSSYNEQFF. The CDR3 coding sequence is TGCAGCGTTGATCCCCTTGGGTACTTTAGCTCCTACAATGAGCAGTTCTTC.

Many counts were recorded for this clonotype. The rearrangement uses TRBV9 and TRBJ1-3, with D possibly being TRBD1 (6 bases). V lost 4 bases, J lost 4 bases, and 27 bases lay in between. CDR1 SGDLS and CDR2 YYNGEE come from the germline V gene. The CDR3 loop spans 19 amino acids. DNA of the CDR3: TGTGCCAGCAGCAGGACGGGGGCACCATTCGACGGGATAGGAAACACCATATATTTT. This codes for CASSRTGAPFDGIGNTIYF.

The chain joins TRBV7-2 to TRBJ1-5; 9 bases match TRBD1. This CDR3 is built from 15 residues. CDR1 and CDR2 (germline): SGHTA, FQGNSA. Trimming at V came to 9 bases and at J to 6 bases, leaving 12 bases not matched to a gene. The DNA of the CDR3 is TGTGCCAGTACTCCGACCGGGACAGGGAGTCAGCCCCAGCATTTT. Amino acids: CASTPTGTGSQPQHF.

This rearrangement joins TRBV15 to TRBJ1-3; D unclear. The CDR3 spans 13 residues. V was cut by 1 base and J by 2 bases, with 3 bases left in between. Per germline, CDR1 LNHNV and CDR2 YYDKDF (reference sequence). The CDR3 DNA follows: TGTGCCACCAGCAGAGGTCCTGGAAACACCATATATTTT. Amino acids: CATSRGPGNTIYF.

The V and J genes are TRBV7-3 and TRBJ2-5; TRBD2 aligns across 8 bases. Per the germline V gene, CDR1 is SGHTA and CDR2 is FQGTGA. The CDR3 sequence is 17 residues long. The V gene end was trimmed by 5 bases and the J gene end by 1 base; junction bases not matched to a gene: 12. CDR3 amino acids: CASSDPGGGGLQETQYF. In DNA, the CDR3 is TGTGCCAGCAGCGACCCGGGGGGCGGGGGGCTCCAAGAGACCCAGTACTTC.

The genes are TRBV14 and TRBJ2-7, with 11 bases that match TRBD1. The CDR3 is 15 amino acids. Germline CDR1 SGHDN, CDR2 FVKESK. J was trimmed by 4 bases and V by 4 bases; bases with no gene match: 6. CDR3 sequence (DNA): TGTGCCAGCAGCCCCAGGACAGGGGGCACGTACGAGCAGTACTTC. Its protein product is CASSPRTGGTYEQYF.

V usage is TRBV9 and J usage is TRBJ1-5; TRBD1 matches at 8 bases. Trimming cost V 3 bases and J 6 bases; bases outside gene matches: 5. CDR3 length: 14 amino acids. In germline, CDR1 is SGDLS, CDR2 YYNGEE. Here the CDR3 reads CASSGGQGAQPQHF. For the CDR3, the DNA is TGTGCCAGCAGCGGCGGACAGGGTGCTCAGCCCCAGCATTTT.

Worth noting for this clonotype: Given a much more abundant clone one base away, this may be a read error. The rearrangement uses TRBV11-2 and TRBJ2-1, with TRBD2 matching 7 bases. Germline lookup yields CDR1 SGHAT and CDR2 FQNNGV. The V and J ends lost 4 bases and 9 bases, in that order; junction bases with no gene match: 12. This CDR3 has 15 amino acids. The CDR3 region has the DNA TGTGCCAGCAGCTCCGGGACTAACGGGACGTTTGAGCAGTTCTTC. Amino acid sequence: CASSSGTNGTFEQFF.

This clonotype was observed many times. The rearrangement uses TRBV9 and TRBJ1-6; the match to TRBD1 covers 7 bases. There are 15 residues in the CDR3. Unmatched junction bases numbered 6, after V lost 0 bases and J lost 9 bases. CDR1 is SGDLS and CDR2 is YYNGEE in the germline V gene. CDR3 sequence (DNA): TGTGCCAGCAGCGTAGGTCAGGGGGATGGTTCACCCCTCCACTTT. Translated, it gives CASSVGQGDGSPLHF.